This TCR beta chain derives from a study of tissue T cells after allogeneic stem cell transplantation. In this sample, this clone turned up once. Gene and germline names: mouse. From the germline J gene comes the end of the CDR3, since the read stops 1 residue before it. As for time point: mouse harvest day 7 after allogeneic transplant. Mouse grafts combined 10^7 T-cell-depleted bone marrow cells with 10^6 splenic CD5+ T cells. Profiling relied on immunoSEQ multiplex PCR, and the TCRdb table lists in-frame clones only, not all of them. In the table there are 8,000 to 8,500 clones, over 40% of which are singletons. After removal of 4 bases from V and 7 bases from J, the junction contained 7 bases not matched to a gene. The CDR3 extends over 15 amino acids. Looked up from germline, CDR1 is LGHNA and CDR2 is YNLKQL (reference sequence).

Sequenced input: gut tissue. The chain links TRBV5 to TRBJ2-1; 10 bases line up with TRBD1. The TCR was taken from a female BALB/c mouse given C57BL/6 T cells with graft-versus-host disease after an allogeneic hematopoietic cell transplant. The CDR3 bases that were read are TGTGCCAGCAGCCCCCGACAGGGGGCATTCGCTGAGCAGTTC. Residues: CASSPRQGAFAEQF. The full CDR3 reads CASSPRQGAFAEQFF.